This TCR beta chain stems from a study of blood T cell repertoires in COVID-19. Study at large: Donors in the United States, Italy and Spain gave samples during acute or convalescent COVID-19. T cells, B-cell-depleted T cells, or PBMCs provided the cDNA or gDNA that served as material.

The CDR3 length is 14 residues. V was shortened by 5 bases and J by 7 bases, with 15 bases between the two germline ends. The germline V gene encodes CDR1 SGHTA and CDR2 FQGNSA. Methods used by the authors: By means of reference gene primer amplification, nucleated cell counts were estimated. This table comes from immunoSEQ multiplex PCR, and its TCRdb copy is limited to in-frame clones, with some not included. The V and J calls and the clone size are those of that table, but D and trimming were determined from the DNA. The profile covers some 200,000 clones, with about 86% appearing a single time and about an eighth taken by the ten largest.

The material sequenced was peripheral blood. This sequence joins TRBV7-2 and TRBJ2-1; D possibly corresponds to TRBD2 (5 bases). This clonotype was obtained from a man aged 25-45 years with active or convalescent COVID-19. The CDR3 sequence: CASSPLTGENEQFF. The DNA of the CDR3 is TGTGCCAGCAGCCCGTTAACCGGGGAAAATGAGCAGTTCTTC.